Given below is one T cell receptor beta chain in context. Its antigen remains unknown. Trimming cost V 0 bases and J 4 bases, with 15 bases left between them. Per the germline V gene, CDR1 is SGHDN and CDR2 is FVKESK. The CDR3 runs 16 residues. Excluded were patients having autoimmune disease history or systemic immunosuppression. This sample was included in a study of OX40 agonist ivuxolimab in advanced cancers. Study-wide points: On average, CD8+ T cells showed a greater number of expanded clones than CD4+.

Method: immunoSEQ multiplex PCR; TCRdb's copy keeps in-frame clones and lacks some. Of tens of thousands of clones in the sample, approximately 86% are singletons; the top ten hold around 2%. The TCR comes from an adult with an advanced solid tumor such as melanoma, head and neck, liver or kidney cancer. The chain joins TRBV14 to TRBJ1-2, with a tentative D call TRBD1 (5 bases). This material consisted of CD4+ or CD8+ T cells sorted from blood, taken in a trial of the OX40 agonist ivuxolimab. The CDR3 DNA sequence: TGTGCCAGCAGCCAAGATCGGGGGAATCCCTTCTATGGCTACACCTTC. The encoded protein is CASSQDRGNPFYGYTF. The full variable domain, rest sourced from reference TRBV14 and TRBJ1-2, is EAGVTQFPSHSVIEKGQTVTLRCDPISGHDNLYWYRRVMGKEIKFLLHFVKESKQDESGMPNNRFLAERTGGTYSTLKVQPAELEDSGVYFCASSQDRGNPFYGYTFGSGTRLTVV.